The 13 T cell receptor beta chains below all came from one sample that was sequenced in a study of Ad26.COV2.S vaccination and SARS-CoV-2 variants. The data were produced by immunoSEQ multiplex PCR, yet TCRdb's version contains in-frame clones alone and is incomplete. The sample lists fewer than 400,000 clones; 90% were seen once. Stated treatment: some 20 received Ad26.COV2.S at low or high dose, single or two shots; 5 received placebo; per-sample allocation not given. Specimen acquisition occurred on day 63 following the initial vaccine or placebo injection. The material was peripheral blood, obtained in a trial of Ad26.COV2.S vaccine versus placebo. The receptors stem from a person between 18 and 60 years old who received the Ad26.COV2.S COVID-19 vaccine or a placebo.

This chain uses TRBV6-5 with TRBJ1-2; tentatively, D is TRBD1 (6 bases). The CDR3 contains 14 residues. CDR1 MNHEY and CDR2 SVGAGI come from the germline V gene. V was shortened by 4 bases and J by 5 bases, with 14 bases between the two germline ends. CDR3: CASSSGVGAYGYTF. The CDR3 DNA is TGTGCCAGCAGTTCCGGGGTGGGGGCTTATGGCTACACCTTC.

About this clone itself: At the DNA level, this CDR3 is encoded by other sequences in the same sample as well. The chain has TRBV2 and TRBJ1-1; a weak D match, TRBD1 (6 bases). Germline V CDR1 and CDR2: SNHLY, FYNNEI. There are 12 residues in the CDR3. V lost 5 bases to trimming and J lost 4 bases, with 8 bases between them. The CDR3: CASSSRGTEAFF. The DNA for the CDR3 is TGTGCCAGCAGTAGCAGGGGCACTGAAGCTTTCTTT.

CDR3 sequence reads: CASSLGFGDTGELFF. CDR3 nucleotides: TGTGCCAGCAGCTTGGGTTTCGGCGACACCGGGGAGCTGTTTTTT. The V call is TRBV5-4, the J call TRBJ2-2; no firm D call. V dropped 0 bases and J dropped 3 bases, with 9 bases sitting between them. This CDR3 contains 15 residues. The germline V gene encodes CDR1 SGHNT and CDR2 YYREEE (reference sequence).

This clone has a single count. The chain has TRBV27 and TRBJ1-2; D is unresolved. CDR3 size: 15 residues. CDR1 is MNHEY, CDR2 SMNVEV, per germline (reference sequence). V was clipped by 0 bases and J by 0 bases, with 8 bases between them. The DNA for the CDR3 is TGTGCCAGCAGTTTATCGGGCAGCGCTAACTATGGCTACACCTTC. Its translation: CASSLSGSANYGYTF.

The V call is TRBV7-9, the J call TRBJ1-2; 9 bases are a match to TRBD1. CDR1 and CDR2 from the germline V gene are SEHNR and FQNEAQ (reference sequence). The CDR3 is made up of 15 amino acids. Trimming took 2 bases from V and 4 from J; bases not matched to a gene: 5. The CDR3 here is CASSLTGGYGYGYTF. CDR3 DNA sequence: TGTGCCAGCAGCTTAACAGGGGGCTACGGCTATGGCTACACCTTC.

This chain uses TRBV7-2 with TRBJ1-5; a possible D gene is TRBD1 (6 bases). Germline V gives CDR1 SGHTA, CDR2 FQGNSA. V was trimmed by 0 bases and J by 3 bases, leaving 9 bases between them. CDR3 length equals 15 residues. The CDR3: CASSLAGGINQPQHF. CDR3 DNA: TGTGCCAGCAGCTTAGCGGGGGGCATCAATCAGCCCCAGCATTTT.

This chain connects TRBV24-1 to TRBJ2-1; unclear D gene. The CDR3 is 12 amino acids. The germline CDR1 and CDR2 sequences are KGHDR and SFDVKD. V was cut by 3 bases and J by 7 bases, with 6 bases left in between. This CDR3 reads CATSDLTNEQFF. CDR3 bases: TGTGCCACCAGTGATCTCACTAATGAGCAGTTCTTC.

The V call is TRBV5-1, the J call TRBJ2-4, with 7 bases identical to TRBD1. Trimming cost V 0 bases and J 0 bases; bases outside gene matches: 9. The CDR3 is 18 residues long. The germline V gene has CDR1 SGHRS and CDR2 YFSETQ. The CDR3, as DNA: TGCGCCAGCAGCTTGGACAAGACAGGGCTTTTAGCCAAAAACATTCAGTACTTC. Translation: CASSLDKTGLLAKNIQYF.

This chain links TRBV6-2 or TRBV6-3 with TRBJ2-5; D may be TRBD1 or TRBD2 (5 bases each). The CDR3 loop spans 16 amino acids. The germline V gene has CDR1 MNHEY and CDR2 SVGEGT. Trimming removed 5 bases at V and 3 bases at J, with 19 bases between. CDR3 coding DNA: TGTGCCAGCAGTCTTGCGGAGCCGGGGACCAAAGAGACCCAGTACTTC. Residues: CASSLAEPGTKETQYF.

The chain carries TRBV28 and TRBJ2-7, with 7 bases lining up with TRBD2. CDR1 and CDR2 from the germline V gene are MDHEN and SYDVKM. This CDR3 spans 14 amino acids. J was trimmed by 2 bases and V by 6 bases; bases with no gene match: 7. The CDR3 loop is CASRGGNVAYEQYF. The DNA of the CDR3 is TGTGCCAGCAGGGGGGGGAACGTGGCCTACGAGCAGTACTTC.

This sequence joins TRBV4-1 and TRBJ1-2, with D possibly TRBD1 on 6 matching bases. The CDR3 loop spans 16 amino acids. Germline V gene sequence: CDR1 MGHRA, CDR2 YSYEKL. Trimming removed 2 bases from V and 0 bases from J, with 13 bases in between. The CDR3 loop reads CASSQLDSATNYGYTF. In DNA form, the CDR3 reads TGCGCCAGCAGCCAATTGGACAGCGCGACTAACTATGGCTACACCTTC.

The chain links TRBV5-1 to TRBJ2-1; TRBD2 matches at 8 bases. Germline lookup yields CDR1 SGHRS and CDR2 YFSETQ. The CDR3 is 18 residues long. V dropped 2 bases and J dropped 7; count of bases not matched to a gene: 17. CDR3 region: CASSFSTSGTGTDNEQFF. In DNA, the CDR3 is TGCGCCAGCAGCTTTAGTACTAGCGGAACGGGCACCGATAATGAGCAGTTCTTC. Complete variable domain (other parts from reference TRBV5-1 and TRBJ2-1): KAGVTQTPRYLIKTRGQQVTLSCSPISGHRSVSWYQQTPGQGLQFLFEYFSETQRNKGNFPGRFSGRQFSNSRSEMNVSTLELGDSALYLCASSFSTSGTGTDNEQFFGPGTRLTVL.

The chain has TRBV6-5 and TRBJ2-5, with D possibly being TRBD1 (5 bases). The CDR3 contains 14 residues. Germline lookup yields CDR1 MNHEY and CDR2 SVGAGI. Trimming took off 0 bases at V and 3 bases at J, with 8 bases between the two ends. CDR3 sequence reads: CASSYSAGKETQYF. Here the CDR3 DNA reads TGTGCCAGCAGTTACTCTGCAGGGAAAGAGACCCAGTACTTC.